Here is one T cell receptor (beta chain) with its context. Its antigen remains unknown. The data were obtained in a study of graft-versus-host responses after intestinal transplantation. On the study more broadly: Each recipient received a multivisceral, liver-intestinal, or isolated intestinal graft. Following induction with anti-thymocyte globulin, all recipients were given tacrolimus and steroids for two to three years. Study outcomes and limitations: Elevated graft-versus-host to host-versus-graft clonal ratios in allografts were recorded for patients with graft-donor T cell macrochimerism.

The CDR3 is 17 amino acids. The germline V gene has CDR1 SEHNR and CDR2 FQNEAQ (reference sequence). After removal of 3 bases from V and 0 bases from J, the junction contained 4 bases not matched to a gene. The table came from immunoSEQ multiplex PCR; TCRdb's copy has only in-frame clones and leaves some out. The data hold some 64,000 clones, with 90% to 95% observed a single time. This chain uses TRBV7-9 with TRBJ2-1; 11 positions agree with TRBD2. This sample comprised unstimulated CD8+ T cells sorted from spleen or lymph node cells, obtained before transplant. The clonotype comes from a human donor who was the organ donor for an intestinal transplant. As DNA, the CDR3 is TGTGCCAGCAGCTTTACTAGCGGGAGTCCCTCCTACAATGAGCAGTTCTTC. As protein: CASSFTSGSPSYNEQFF.